Listed here is a single T cell receptor (beta chain). Antigen specificity is unknown. The entry originates in a study of cytomegalovirus exposure and HLA in healthy donors. PCR primers comprised 60 Vbeta and 13 Jbeta primers. The data were produced by immunoSEQ multiplex PCR, yet TCRdb's version contains in-frame clones alone and is incomplete. This table holds about 160,000 clones, around 80% found once. The study's findings and limits: 87-base-pair reads could not separate some V segments, including TRBV6-2 and TRBV6-3.

Germline CDR1 MNHEY, CDR2 SVGAGI. CDR3 length: 15 amino acids. The ends lost 9 bases at V and 7 bases at J; junction bases unmatched: 13. The chain couples TRBV6-5 to TRBJ2-2; 8 bases agree with TRBD2. This TCR came from a woman between 50 and 59 years old in good health and CMV-seropositive. Sequences were obtained from PBMCs. The CDR3 reads CASSKPSGSIGELFF. The DNA for the CDR3 is TGTGCCAGTTCTAAGCCCAGCGGGAGTATCGGGGAGCTGTTTTTT.